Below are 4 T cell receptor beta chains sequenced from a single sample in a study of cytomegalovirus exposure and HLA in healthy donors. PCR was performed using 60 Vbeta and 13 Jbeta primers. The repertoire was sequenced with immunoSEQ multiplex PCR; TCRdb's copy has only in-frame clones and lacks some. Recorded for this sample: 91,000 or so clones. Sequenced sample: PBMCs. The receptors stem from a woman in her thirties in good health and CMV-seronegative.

CDR3 loop: CASSLGSGNSPLHF. The CDR3 region has the DNA TGTGCCAGCAGCTTAGGATCGGGAAATTCACCCCTCCACTTT. The chain combines TRBV7-6 with TRBJ1-6; unclear D gene. Germline loops: CDR1 SGHVS, CDR2 FNYEAQ. V dropped 1 base and J dropped 7 bases, with 8 bases sitting between them. The CDR3 contains 14 residues.

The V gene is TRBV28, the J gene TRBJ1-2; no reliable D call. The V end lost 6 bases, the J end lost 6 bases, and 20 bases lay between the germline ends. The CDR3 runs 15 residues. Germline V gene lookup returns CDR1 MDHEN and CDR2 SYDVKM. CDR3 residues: CASSLQGWARHGYTF. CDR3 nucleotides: TGTGCCAGCAGCCTACAAGGATGGGCTCGTCATGGCTACACCTTC.

The CDR3, as DNA: TGTGCCAGCAGTACCGGACAGGGCGGGAACACTGAAGCTTTCTTT. Amino acids: CASSTGQGGNTEAFF. This chain uses TRBV6-6 with TRBJ1-1; 8 bases are a match to TRBD1. V lost 5 bases, J lost 1 base, and 6 bases stayed unmatched. This CDR3 is built from 15 residues. Germline CDR1 MNHNY, CDR2 SVGAGI (reference sequence).

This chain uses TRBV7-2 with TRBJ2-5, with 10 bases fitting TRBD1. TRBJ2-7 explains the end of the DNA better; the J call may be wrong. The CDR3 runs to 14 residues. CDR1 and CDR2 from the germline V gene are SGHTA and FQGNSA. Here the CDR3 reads CASSPGQGTYEQYF. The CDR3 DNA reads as TGTGCCAGCAGCCCGGGACAGGGGACCTACGAGCAGTACTTC.